These 2 T cell receptor beta chains were all obtained from the same sample, sequenced in a study of T cell responses to AZD1222 COVID-19 vaccine. TCRdb's table, derived via immunoSEQ multiplex PCR, lists solely in-frame clones and lacks some. There are 140,000 or so clones in the sample; 80% to 95% occur only once, and around 1.7% lies in the top ten. The sequencing used peripheral blood, collected on day 0 of AZD1222 vaccination. Source of these receptors: an adult in good health.

Here the CDR3 DNA reads TGTGCCAGCAGCCTAGTACTGGGAGAGGCTGAAGCTTTCTTT. Encoded protein: CASSLVLGEAEAFF. The gene calls are TRBV14 and TRBJ1-1; the D is unclear. From germline, CDR1 is SGHDN and CDR2 FVKESK. V was cut by 4 bases and J by 6 bases, with 15 bases left in between. CDR3 size: 14 residues.

This clone was seen a single time. This chain joins TRBV19 and TRBJ1-6, with D possibly matching TRBD1 (5 bases). Germline V gene data show CDR1 as LNHDA and CDR2 as SQIVND (reference sequence). The germline V and J ends were trimmed by 3 bases and 6 bases, with 15 bases remaining between them. The CDR3 is made up of 16 amino acids. CDR3 in amino acids: CASSIVGTWANSPLHF. The CDR3 DNA reads as TGTGCCAGTAGTATCGTGGGGACGTGGGCTAATTCACCCCTCCACTTT.